The clone carrying this TCR beta chain was found many times. The source of the sample is a study of human CD8 memory T cell subsets. A negative magnetic separation step was used to enrich total CD8+ T cells. This CDR3 comprises 14 residues. V dropped 8 bases and J dropped 3; count of bases not matched to a gene: 7. CDR1 MNHNS and CDR2 SASEGT come from the germline V gene. Sequencing libraries of TCR beta were made by UMI-labeled 5' RACE. TCRdb re-called the 5' RACE reads with MiXCR, one entry per CDR3 protein. The table records fewer than 8,500 distinct CDR3 sequences, around 4.2% of them present only once.

The V and J genes are TRBV6-1 and TRBJ1-5; TRBD1 matches at 7 bases. The sequence derives from a human donor in good health. What was sequenced was CD8+ T cells from PBMCs. The CDR3 coding sequence is TGTGCCAGCTCCGACAGGGTAGACAATCAGCCCCAGCATTTT. Translating gives CASSDRVDNQPQHF.